The 8 T cell receptor beta chains below come from one sample, sequenced in a study of blood T cell repertoires in COVID-19. Sequenced by immunoSEQ multiplex PCR; TCRdb stores in-frame clones only, minus some. The table lists 250,000 to 300,000 clones, 80% to 95% of them singletons. Material for sequencing was PBMCs or T cells enriched from blood (not recorded which). The receptors were gathered from a woman younger than 45 who had recovered from COVID-19.

The chain carries TRBV28 and TRBJ1-2; 7 positions match TRBD1. V lost 5 bases to trimming and J lost 4 bases; unmatched junction nucleotides: 4. The CDR3 totals 13 residues. The germline V gene has CDR1 MDHEN and CDR2 SYDVKM. CDR3 in DNA: TGTGCCAGCAGTCACGGGACAGTCTATGGCTACACCTTC. Translated, it gives CASSHGTVYGYTF.

Points on this clone: The identical CDR3 is also encoded by other nucleotide sequences in the sample. This chain joins TRBV6-1 and TRBJ2-3, with 9 bases identical to TRBD1. Germline lookup yields CDR1 MNHNS and CDR2 SASEGT. This CDR3 comprises 14 residues. V trimming: 1 base; J trimming: 4 bases; junction bases outside the gene matches: 0. CDR3 residues: CASSEGQGADTQYF. CDR3 sequence (DNA): TGTGCCAGCAGTGAAGGACAGGGGGCAGATACGCAGTATTTT.

This sequence joins TRBV4-3 and TRBJ2-2; 8 bases match TRBD2. CDR3 size: 18 residues. The J segment lost 6 bases and the V segment lost 0 bases, leaving 12 bases of the junction unmatched. The germline V gene encodes CDR1 LGHNA and CDR2 YSLEER. CDR3 DNA sequence: TGCGCCAGCAGCCAAGATCCGGGACTAGTTTCTTTTGCCGGGGAGCTGTTTTTT. It codes for CASSQDPGLVSFAGELFF.

The rearrangement links TRBV2 to TRBJ2-5; the D gene is possibly TRBD2 (5 bases). The CDR3 contains 12 residues. Germline CDR1 and CDR2: SNHLY and FYNNEI. Trimming took 5 bases from V and 5 from J, leaving 9 bases between them. CDR3 coding DNA: TGTGCCAGCAGTCGGGGTAGCGAGACCCAGTACTTC. It codes for CASSRGSETQYF.

V and J are TRBV27 and TRBJ1-2; TRBD1 agrees at 8 bases. Germline CDR1 and CDR2: MNHEY and SMNVEV (reference sequence). Trimming took 6 bases from V and 1 from J; bases not matched to a gene: 10. The CDR3 consists of 16 residues. The CDR3 spells CASSMDRDLVNYGYTF. Here the CDR3 DNA reads TGTGCCAGCAGCATGGACAGGGACCTGGTTAACTATGGCTACACCTTC.

The V gene is TRBV5-6, the J gene TRBJ2-7, with D tentatively TRBD2 (6 bases). The CDR3 has 17 residues. Germline loops: CDR1 SGHDT, CDR2 YYEEEE. Trimming removed 4 bases from V and 0 bases from J, with 20 bases in between. CDR3: CASSPSPGEGSSYEQYF. CDR3 DNA sequence: TGTGCCAGCAGCCCCTCCCCGGGAGAGGGCAGCTCCTACGAGCAGTACTTC.

The CDR3 here is CASSEGASSGNTIYF. The CDR3 nucleotides are TGTGCCAGCAGTGAAGGGGCCTCCTCTGGAAACACCATATATTTT. The chain joins TRBV2 to TRBJ1-3, with D unresolved. CDR1 and CDR2 from the germline V gene are SNHLY and FYNNEI. The germline V and J ends were trimmed by 1 base and 0 bases, with 7 bases remaining between them. The CDR3 runs to 15 residues.

J is TRBJ2-2 and V is TRBV10-3; TRBD1 matches 7 bases. Trimming cost V 8 bases and J 7 bases; bases outside gene matches: 4. This CDR3 is built from 12 residues. The germline gives CDR1 ENHRY, CDR2 SYGVKD. The CDR3 region is CAIRAGGGELFF. The DNA of the CDR3 is TGTGCCATCCGGGCAGGGGGCGGGGAGCTGTTTTTT.